The clone carrying this TCR beta chain came up once. No antigen is known for it. At one of its ends the junction is not consistent with the germline gene, which may arise from a read error. Sample time point: after dendritic cell vaccination, including at tumor progression/relapse. These data belong to a study of glioma-infiltrating T cells after dendritic cell vaccination. Study background: The vaccine used monocyte-derived dendritic cells pulsed overnight with autologous tumor lysate.

The immunoSEQ assay amplified TCRB CDR3 from up to roughly 2 ug DNA. The primer mix had 60 V beta and 13 J beta primers. Sequencing used immunoSEQ multiplex PCR; TCRdb keeps in-frame clones, though not all of them. The sample shows 45,000 to 60,000 clones, around 85% of them seen only once. Germline assignment: CDR1 SSHAT and CDR2 FNYEAQ (reference sequence). The CDR3 loop spans 16 amino acids. Study observations and caveats: Higher TCR clonality did not directly relate to longer survival.

Specimen: blood, collected after dendritic cell vaccination. The receptor's source is a human donor with glioblastoma. This chain links TRBV7-7 with TRBJ2-5; D perhaps matches TRBD2 (7 bases). The chain's CDR3 is CASSPGTTGAEETQYF. The CDR3 region has the DNA TGTGCTAGCAGCCCCGGGACTACGGGGGCGGAAGAGACCCAGTACTTC.